These 19 T cell receptor beta chains came from one sample sequenced in a study of identical twins. MiXCR, applied by TCRdb to the 5' RACE reads, yields one record per CDR3 protein. The profile shows fewer than 800,000 distinct CDR3 sequences, around 7.4% of them singletons. The same specimen was also included in a second study, on yellow fever vaccine responses in identical twins.

Sequences were obtained from PBMCs. Receptor source: a woman aged 18-30 years in good health.

Ten or more counts support this clonotype. V is TRBV12-3 or TRBV12-4 and J is TRBJ2-1; 9 nucleotides align to TRBD2. The CDR3 consists of 15 residues. J gave up 6 bases and V 1 base, and 4 bases lay outside the gene matches. CDR3 sequence (DNA): TGTGCCAGCAGTTTAGGGGCGGGAGGGCTCAATGAGCAGTTCTTC. Residues: CASSLGAGGLNEQFF.

This clonotype showed up just a few times. This chain connects TRBV5-4 to TRBJ2-1, with D possibly being TRBD1 (5 bases). V lost 2 bases to trimming and J lost 2 bases, with 11 bases between them. The CDR3 runs to 15 residues. Germline values: CDR1 SGHNT, CDR2 YYREEE (reference sequence). The CDR3, as DNA: TGTGCCAGCAGCTTTATCCAGGGCACCTACAATGAGCAGTTCTTC. Its translation is CASSFIQGTYNEQFF.

This clonotype was found a few times. The gene calls are TRBV6-5 and TRBJ2-5; D call uncertain. CDR1 MNHEY and CDR2 SVGAGI come from the germline V gene. The CDR3 has 11 amino acids. The V gene lost 11 bases and the J gene lost 2 bases, with 9 bases spanning the gap. CDR3 coding DNA: TGTGCCTCTAGATGGCAAGAGACCCAGTACTTC. The encoded protein is CASRWQETQYF.

This clonotype appeared many times. The chain combines TRBV20-1 with TRBJ1-5, with no clear D. CDR1 is DFQATT and CDR2 is SNEGSKA in the germline V gene (reference sequence). Trimming pared 1 base from V and 1 base from J, leaving 8 bases between. This CDR3 has 14 residues. CDR3 protein: CSARVGKSNQPQHF. CDR3 in DNA: TGCAGTGCTAGAGTTGGCAAGAGCAATCAGCCCCAGCATTTT.

The table lists this clonotype with a few counts. The genes are TRBV7-2 and TRBJ2-1; D remains ambiguous. Looked up from germline, CDR1 is SGHTA and CDR2 is FQGNSA. V lost 3 bases, J lost 5 bases, and 20 bases lay in between. The CDR3 runs to 17 residues. CDR3 protein: CASSFSPRITLDNEQFF. The CDR3 DNA sequence: TGTGCCAGCAGCTTCTCTCCGAGGATAACCTTAGACAATGAGCAGTTCTTC.

This clonotype appeared a few times. The CDR3 DNA follows: TGTGCCACCAGTGACCTGGGCCTGGCGTCGGATACGCAGTATTTT. This gives the protein CATSDLGLASDTQYF. The chain carries TRBV24-1 and TRBJ2-3; D is uncertain. V was shortened by 4 bases and J by 6 bases, with 16 bases between the two germline ends. The CDR3 totals 15 residues. CDR1 is KGHDR, CDR2 SFDVKD, per germline.

The CDR3 coding sequence is TGTGCCAGCAGTTTTTCTGGAAACGAGCAGTACGTC. Encoded protein: CASSFSGNEQYV. The J gene is TRBJ2-7, the V gene TRBV6-6; D is unresolved. CDR3 length equals 12 residues. The germline V gene has CDR1 MNHNY and CDR2 SVGAGI (reference sequence). Trimming pared 4 bases from V and 5 bases from J, leaving 9 bases between.

This clonotype was seen a few times. The J gene is TRBJ2-5, the V gene TRBV27, with TRBD1 matching over 12 bases. CDR1 and CDR2 from the germline V gene are MNHEY and SMNVEV (reference sequence). The CDR3 runs to 15 residues. With V trimmed by 8 bases and J by 5 bases, 9 bases remained unmatched. Here the CDR3 DNA reads TGTGCCAGCGCCTACCGGGACAGGGGGCTGGAGACCCAGTACTTC. Translation: CASAYRDRGLETQYF.

This clonotype was picked up many times. The chain joins TRBV6-4 to TRBJ2-1; 10 bases map to TRBD2. CDR3 length: 14 residues. Germline-derived CDR1 and CDR2 are MRHNA and SNTAGT. V dropped 2 bases and J dropped 6; count of bases not matched to a gene: 1. CDR3 DNA: TGTGCCAGCAGTGACAGCGGGGGGGCCAATGAGCAGTTCTTC. Its translation is CASSDSGGANEQFF.

This clonotype was counted a few times. This chain connects TRBV20-1 to TRBJ2-1; no clear D gene. With 1 base removed from V and 8 bases from J, the gap between germline ends came to 6 bases. From germline, CDR1 is DFQATT and CDR2 SNEGSKA (reference sequence). The CDR3 runs to 11 residues. Here the CDR3 DNA reads TGCAGTGCTAGAGGGGTGGATGAGCAGTTCTTC. Translation: CSARGVDEQFF.

This chain links TRBV12-3 or TRBV12-4 with TRBJ2-7, with TRBD2 as a possible D gene (6 bases). Trimming took 3 bases from V and 2 from J, leaving 11 bases between them. This CDR3 is 14 amino acids long. Here the CDR3 reads CASSFGPGAYEQYV. Here the CDR3 DNA reads TGTGCCAGCAGTTTCGGGCCGGGGGCCTACGAGCAGTACGTC.

The sample holds a few counts of this clonotype. The V call is TRBV10-3, the J call TRBJ2-1; 10 positions match TRBD2. CDR1 is ENHRY, CDR2 SYGVKD, per germline. The CDR3 runs to 14 residues. With 4 bases clipped from V and 5 bases from J, the junction kept 2 bases outside the gene matches. CDR3 nucleotide sequence: TGTGCCATCAGTGTACTAGCGGGAAACAATGAGCAGTTCTTC. Translating it yields CAISVLAGNNEQFF.

The J gene is TRBJ2-7, the V gene TRBV4-2; 10 bases line up with TRBD2. The V and J ends lost 0 bases and 2 bases, in that order; junction bases with no gene match: 7. Per germline, CDR1 LGHNA and CDR2 YNFKEQ. The CDR3 consists of 17 residues. The CDR3 nucleotides read TGTGCCAGCAGCCAAGATCGACTAGCGGGCCCTCCCTACGAGCAGTACTTC. Protein: CASSQDRLAGPPYEQYF.

The chain has TRBV9 and TRBJ2-3; D possibly corresponds to TRBD2 (5 bases). The CDR3 totals 15 residues. Trimming removed 4 bases at V and 5 bases at J, with 17 bases between. Germline V gene sequence: CDR1 SGDLS, CDR2 YYNGEE. CDR3 bases: TGTGCCAGCAGCCTAAGACCCACGAGGGAAGATACGCAGTATTTT. It is translated as CASSLRPTREDTQYF. The variable domain in full, with the rest retrieved from reference TRBV9 and TRBJ2-3, is DSGVTQTPKHLITATGQRVTLRCSPRSGDLSVYWYQQSLDQGLQFLIQYYNGEERAKGNILERFSAQQFPDLHSELNLSSLELGDSALYFCASSLRPTREDTQYFGPGTRLTVL.

As regards this clonotype: Likely a read error: the CDR3 ends without its conserved phenylalanine or tryptophan. The chain couples TRBV7-6 to TRBJ1-1; D is possibly TRBD1 (6 bases). This CDR3 contains 13 residues. Germline lookup yields CDR1 SGHVS and CDR2 FNYEAQ. V lost 5 bases to trimming and J lost 0 bases, with 7 bases between them. The CDR3 DNA reads as TGTGCCAGCAGCCGGACAGTGAACACTGAAGCTTTCTAT. Residues: CASSRTVNTEAFY.

This clonotype occurred many times. The gene calls are TRBV12-3 or TRBV12-4 and TRBJ2-3; 7 bases align to TRBD2. This CDR3 spans 15 amino acids. V trimming: 1 base; J trimming: 2 bases; junction bases outside the gene matches: 3. In nucleotides, the CDR3 is TGTGCCAGCAGTTTAGTGACTAGCTACACAGATACGCAGTATTTT. It is translated as CASSLVTSYTDTQYF.

This chain's CDR3 is CATSGGTDYGYTF. CDR3 nucleotide sequence: TGTGCCACCAGTGGGGGGACAGATTATGGCTACACCTTC. V and J are TRBV24-1 and TRBJ1-2, with TRBD1 matching over 7 bases. Germline CDR1 and CDR2: KGHDR and SFDVKD. V lost 5 bases and J lost 5; bases outside the gene matches: 4. The CDR3 has 13 residues.

This clonotype was seen many times. The chain carries TRBV4-1 and TRBJ1-3, with 8 bases aligning to TRBD1. The CDR3 extends over 16 amino acids. V shed 2 bases and J 0 bases; nucleotides not matched to a gene: 3. Germline loops: CDR1 MGHRA, CDR2 YSYEKL. The CDR3 DNA sequence: TGCGCCAGCAGCCAAAGGGACAGGATCTCTGGAAACACCATATATTTT. It encodes CASSQRDRISGNTIYF.

This clonotype turned up a few times. One junction end does not reproduce the germline sequence, and a read error may be involved. The rearrangement links TRBV3-1 to TRBJ1-1; D unresolved. The CDR3 is made up of 13 amino acids. Germline loops: CDR1 LGHDT, CDR2 YNNKEL (reference sequence). As DNA, the CDR3 is TGTGCCAGCAGCCAAGACACGAACTCTGAAGCTTTCTTT. Its translation is CASSQDTNSEAFF.